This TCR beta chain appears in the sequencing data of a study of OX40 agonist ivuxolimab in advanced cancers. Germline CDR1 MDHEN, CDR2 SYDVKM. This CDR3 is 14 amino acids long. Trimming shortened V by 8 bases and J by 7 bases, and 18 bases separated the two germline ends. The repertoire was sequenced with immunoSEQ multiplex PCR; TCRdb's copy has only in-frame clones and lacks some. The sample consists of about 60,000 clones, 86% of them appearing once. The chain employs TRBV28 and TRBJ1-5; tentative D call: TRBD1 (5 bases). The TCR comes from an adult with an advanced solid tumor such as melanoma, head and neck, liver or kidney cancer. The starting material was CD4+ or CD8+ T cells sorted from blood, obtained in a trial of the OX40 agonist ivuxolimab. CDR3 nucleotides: TGTGCCAGCCAAAGGGTCGGGGAGGGGCAGCCCCAGCATTTT. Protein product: CASQRVGEGQPQHF. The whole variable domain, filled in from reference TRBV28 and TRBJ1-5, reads DVKVTQSSRYLVKRTGEKVFLECVQDMDHENMFWYRQDPGLGLRLIYFSYDVKMKEKGDIPEGYSVSREKKERFSLILESASTNQTSMYLCASQRVGEGQPQHFGDGTRLSIL.